Below, 11 T cell receptor beta chains from the same sample are listed, as sequenced in a study of T-cell reconstitution after alpha-beta-depleted transplantation in children. The authors prepared the TCRbeta library with unique molecular identifiers. TCRdb passed the PCR reads through MiXCR, listing each CDR3 protein once. There are 580,000 or so distinct CDR3 sequences in the sample; 23% occur only once, and less than 15% lies in the top ten. Sequences were derived from PBMCs, mostly from graft donor cells, sampled 360 days after TCRalphabeta/CD19-depleted stem cell transplant. The origin of the receptors is a boy in the first two years of life who had a stem cell transplant for acute myeloid leukemia, so the T cells may come from the graft donor.

The CDR3 DNA is TGCGCCAGCAGCCAACTACGAGGCCCCTACGAGCAGTACTTC. Amino acid sequence: CASSQLRGPYEQYF. This chain uses TRBV4-3 with TRBJ2-7; D gene uncertain. With 2 bases removed from V and 2 bases from J, the gap between germline ends came to 10 bases. CDR3 length: 14 residues. The V gene's germline CDR1 is LGHNA and CDR2 YSLEER.

This clonotype has ten or more counts. This chain joins TRBV5-5 and TRBJ2-5; TRBD1 might be the D (6 bases). The CDR3 contains 16 residues. The V gene's germline CDR1 is SGHKS and CDR2 YYEKEE (reference sequence). The germline V and J ends were trimmed by 1 base and 2 bases, with 15 bases remaining between them. CDR3 sequence (DNA): TGTGCCAGCAGCTTGACAGGGCCCTACACTCAAGAGACCCAGTACTTC. It codes for CASSLTGPYTQETQYF.

At least ten counts were recorded for this clonotype. The rearrangement joins TRBV4-3 to TRBJ2-3, with 10 bases matching TRBD1. Germline loops: CDR1 LGHNA, CDR2 YSLEER. The CDR3 sequence is 16 residues long. Trimming removed 6 bases from V and 4 bases from J; junction bases left unmatched: 10. The CDR3 nucleotides are TGCGCCAGCAGGTCCGCCGGGACAGGGGAACCAGATACGCAGTATTTT. Its translation: CASRSAGTGEPDTQYF.

The V call is TRBV20-1, the J call TRBJ1-5; D call uncertain. V lost 5 bases to trimming and J lost 2 bases, with 16 bases between them. Germline V gene sequence: CDR1 DFQATT, CDR2 SNEGSKA (reference sequence). The CDR3 has 15 residues. The CDR3 here is CSASRSRAGNQPQHF. The CDR3 DNA is TGCAGTGCTTCTCGGAGCAGAGCGGGCAATCAGCCCCAGCATTTT.

The V and J genes are TRBV10-3 and TRBJ1-1, with D unclear. The germline V gene has CDR1 ENHRY and CDR2 SYGVKD. Trimming cost V 6 bases and J 2 bases, with 7 bases left between them. The length of the CDR3 is 12 residues. The CDR3 DNA reads as TGTGCCATCAGGAACGTTAACACTGAAGCTTTCTTT. Its translation: CAIRNVNTEAFF.

The chain is built from TRBV7-2 and TRBJ2-3; TRBD1 might be the D (5 bases). This CDR3 contains 16 residues. The ends were cut back, 5 bases at V and 2 bases at J, with 17 bases in the middle. Germline V lookup: CDR1 SGHTA, CDR2 FQGNSA. CDR3 bases: TGTGCCAGCAGCCCAGGTTGGGGCCTCTTCACAGATACGCAGTATTTT. This sequence encodes CASSPGWGLFTDTQYF.

The chain employs TRBV9 and TRBJ2-4; TRBD2 aligns across 11 bases. CDR1 is SGDLS, CDR2 YYNGEE, per germline. The CDR3 is made up of 18 amino acids. V shed 0 bases and J 8 bases; nucleotides not matched to a gene: 13. This CDR3 is CASSVEASGGTQHDIQYF. In DNA, the CDR3 is TGTGCCAGCAGCGTAGAGGCTAGCGGGGGGACTCAGCACGACATTCAGTACTTC.

The V and J genes are TRBV12-3 or TRBV12-4 and TRBJ1-4; maybe TRBD1 (6 bases). V was shortened by 3 bases and J by 5 bases, with 10 bases between the two germline ends. There are 14 residues in the CDR3. The CDR3 here is CASSFGGINEKLFF. The DNA of the CDR3 is TGTGCCAGCAGTTTTGGGGGCATCAATGAAAAACTGTTTTTT.

This clonotype was recorded at least ten times. This chain connects TRBV5-1 to TRBJ1-2; D uncertain. The CDR3 runs 14 residues. Germline assignment: CDR1 SGHRS and CDR2 YFSETQ. Between the trimmed V and J ends, which lost 4 bases and 8 bases, there was a span of 18 bases. CDR3 bases: TGCGCCAGCAGCAATCCTCCGGCAGGTGGGGGCTACACCTTC. It translates to CASSNPPAGGGYTF.

This clonotype came up a few times. CDR3 sequence reads: CASRSGTASSYEQYV. For the CDR3, the DNA is TGCGCCAGCAGGAGCGGGACTGCCAGCTCCTACGAGCAGTACGTC. The V call is TRBV10-2, the J call TRBJ2-7; 7 bases fit TRBD2. The CDR3 has 15 amino acids. The germline gives CDR1 WSHSY, CDR2 SAAADI. The trim removed 6 bases at V and 0 bases at J, leaving 8 bases unmatched.

V and J are TRBV6-5 and TRBJ1-3; no reliable D call. The germline CDR1 and CDR2 sequences are MNHEY and SVGAGI. The V end lost 11 bases, the J end lost 4 bases, and 9 bases lay between the germline ends. This CDR3 contains 11 residues. The CDR3 protein is CASHAGNTIYF. The CDR3 bases are TGTGCCTCGCATGCAGGAAACACCATATATTTT.